These 8 T cell receptor beta chains originate from one sample sequenced in a study of T cells in Graves' hyperthyroidism and ophthalmopathy. The investigators amplified TCR beta CDR3 regions from RNA transcripts. HTBI primers were the set used in a first-round RT-PCR of the TCR CDR3. TCRdb itself ran the multiplex PCR reads through MiXCR, one entry per CDR3 protein. The table includes 600,000 or so distinct CDR3 sequences, more than 45% detected once. The sample consisted of peripheral blood or thyroid tissue (not recorded which). The origin of the receptors is a woman aged 18-30 years with Graves' hyperthyroidism.

This clonotype showed up many times. This chain links TRBV5-1 with TRBJ1-6; no definite D call. This CDR3 contains 13 residues. The V and J ends lost 6 bases and 5 bases respectively, with 9 bases between them. The germline gives CDR1 SGHRS, CDR2 YFSETQ. CDR3 loop: CASKGSDNSPLHF. The DNA for the CDR3 is TGCGCCAGCAAGGGCAGTGATAATTCACCCCTCCACTTT.

The chain has TRBV7-1 and TRBJ1-1; weak D call: TRBD1 (5 bases). TRBV7-1 is treated as an ORF (open reading frame) with a function not yet certain. The ends were cut back, 3 bases at V and 5 bases at J, with 16 bases in the middle. The CDR3 has 15 amino acids. CDR3 bases: TGTGCCAGCAGCTCCTTGGGGGACCTGGGGACTGAAGCTTTCTTT. This sequence encodes CASSSLGDLGTEAFF.

This clonotype has at least ten counts. This chain connects TRBV20-1 to TRBJ1-2; the match to TRBD1 covers 8 bases. The CDR3 covers 12 residues. Per germline, CDR1 DFQATT and CDR2 SNEGSKA (reference sequence). V gave up 2 bases and J gave up 6 bases; unmatched junction bases: 2. DNA for the CDR3: TGCAGTGCTAGACAGGGGGCAGATGGCTACACCTTC. This sequence encodes CSARQGADGYTF.

This clonotype was found a few times. The CDR3 sequence: CASSVGLGRGYTF. CDR3 in DNA: TGCGCCAGCAGCGTGGGACTCGGCAGGGGCTACACCTTC. The chain has TRBV5-1 and TRBJ1-2; possible D gene TRBD1, 5 bases. Trimming shortened V by 4 bases and J by 8 bases, and 15 bases separated the two germline ends. CDR1 and CDR2 from the germline V gene are SGHRS and YFSETQ. CDR3 size: 13 residues. Looking up the rest from reference TRBV5-1 and TRBJ1-2 gives the full variable domain: KAGVTQTPRYLIKTRGQQVTLSCSPISGHRSVSWYQQTPGQGLQFLFEYFSETQRNKGNFPGRFSGRQFSNSRSEMNVSTLELGDSALYLCASSVGLGRGYTFGSGTRLTVV.

V usage is TRBV24-1 and J usage is TRBJ2-5; possible D gene TRBD1, 7 bases. The CDR3 has 16 residues. Trimming cost V 5 bases and J 5 bases, with 20 bases left between them. Germline CDR1 is KGHDR and CDR2 is SFDVKD. The CDR3 bases are TGTGCCACCAGTGTGGGACAGCGGAGGGTTGCGGAGACCCAGTACTTC. It translates to CATSVGQRRVAETQYF.

CDR3 coding DNA: TGTGCCAGCAGCGTAGATCAGGGTGAAAGCACCATATATTTT. Its protein is CASSVDQGESTIYF. The chain recombines TRBV9 with TRBJ1-3; perhaps TRBD1 as D (5 bases). This CDR3 spans 14 amino acids. The germline CDR1 and CDR2 sequences are SGDLS and YYNGEE. The V gene lost 0 bases and the J gene lost 9 bases, with 13 bases spanning the gap.

This chain links TRBV20-1 with TRBJ1-5; D not certain. Germline CDR1 and CDR2: DFQATT and SNEGSKA (reference sequence). V lost 7 bases and J 6 bases, leaving 10 bases between the germline ends. This CDR3 region has 11 residues. CDR3 region: CSVRARQPQHF. CDR3 sequence (DNA): TGCAGTGTGAGGGCCCGTCAGCCCCAGCATTTT.

The CDR3 loop is CASSLQGMTTEAFF. For the CDR3, the DNA is TGTGCCAGCAGTTTACAAGGGATGACGACTGAAGCTTTCTTT. The chain uses TRBV2 and TRBJ1-1; D is unresolved. The CDR3 runs 14 residues. Germline V gene lookup returns CDR1 SNHLY and CDR2 FYNNEI. V was trimmed by 5 bases and J by 5 bases, leaving 15 bases between them.